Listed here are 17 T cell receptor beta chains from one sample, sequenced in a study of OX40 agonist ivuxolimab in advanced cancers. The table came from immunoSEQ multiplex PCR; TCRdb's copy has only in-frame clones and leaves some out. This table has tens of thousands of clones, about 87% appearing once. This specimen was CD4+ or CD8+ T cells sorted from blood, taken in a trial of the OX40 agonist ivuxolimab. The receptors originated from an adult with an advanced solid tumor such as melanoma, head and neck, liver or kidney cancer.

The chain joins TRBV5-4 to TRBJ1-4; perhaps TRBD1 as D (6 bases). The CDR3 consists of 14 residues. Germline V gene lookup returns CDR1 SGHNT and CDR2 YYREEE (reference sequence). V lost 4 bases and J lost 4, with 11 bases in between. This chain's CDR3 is CASSDRTDNEKLFF. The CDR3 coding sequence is TGTGCCAGCAGCGACCGGACAGATAATGAAAAACTGTTTTTT.

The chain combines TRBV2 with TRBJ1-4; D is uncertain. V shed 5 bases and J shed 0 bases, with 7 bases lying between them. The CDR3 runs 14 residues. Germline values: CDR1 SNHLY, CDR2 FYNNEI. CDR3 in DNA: TGTGCCAGCAGTTCGTATGCAACTAATGAAAAACTGTTTTTT. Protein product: CASSSYATNEKLFF.

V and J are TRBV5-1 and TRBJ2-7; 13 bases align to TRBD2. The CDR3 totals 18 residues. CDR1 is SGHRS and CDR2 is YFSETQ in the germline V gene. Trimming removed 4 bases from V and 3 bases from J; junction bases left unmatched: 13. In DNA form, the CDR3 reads TGCGCCAGCAGCCGAGGACAGAGAGGACTAGCGGGAGACTACGAGCAGTACTTC. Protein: CASSRGQRGLAGDYEQYF.

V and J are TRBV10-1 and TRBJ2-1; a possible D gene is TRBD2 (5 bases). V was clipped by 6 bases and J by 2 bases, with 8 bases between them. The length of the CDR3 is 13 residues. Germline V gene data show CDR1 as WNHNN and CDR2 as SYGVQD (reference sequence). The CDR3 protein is CASRPGTYNEQFF. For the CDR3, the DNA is TGCGCCAGCAGGCCGGGAACCTACAATGAGCAGTTCTTC.

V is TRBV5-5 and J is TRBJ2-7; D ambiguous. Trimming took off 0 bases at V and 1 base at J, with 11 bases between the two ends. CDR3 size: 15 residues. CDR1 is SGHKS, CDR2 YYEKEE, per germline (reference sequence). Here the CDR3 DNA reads TGTGCCAGCAGCTTGGGAACAGTCTATTCCTACGAGCAGTACTTC. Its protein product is CASSLGTVYSYEQYF.

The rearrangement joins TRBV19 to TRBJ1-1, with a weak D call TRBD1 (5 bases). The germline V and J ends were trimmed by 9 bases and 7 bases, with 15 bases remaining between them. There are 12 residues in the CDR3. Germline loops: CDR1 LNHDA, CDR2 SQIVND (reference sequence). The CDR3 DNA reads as TGTGCCAGCACCCGGGACGGGAATGAAGCTTTCTTT. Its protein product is CASTRDGNEAFF. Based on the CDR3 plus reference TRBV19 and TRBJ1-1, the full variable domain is DGGITQSPKYLFRKEGQNVTLSCEQNLNHDAMYWYRQDPGQGLRLIYYSQIVNDFQKGDIAEGYSVSREKKESFPLTVTSAQKNPTAFYLCASTRDGNEAFFGQGTRLTVV.

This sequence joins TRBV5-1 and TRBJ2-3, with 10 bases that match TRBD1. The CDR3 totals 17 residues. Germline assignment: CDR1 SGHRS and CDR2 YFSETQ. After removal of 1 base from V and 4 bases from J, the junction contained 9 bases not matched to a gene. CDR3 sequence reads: CASSLFGTGDWADTQYF. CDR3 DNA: TGCGCCAGCAGCTTGTTCGGGACAGGGGATTGGGCAGATACGCAGTATTTT.

CDR3 amino acids: CASSWGTGYEKLFF. The CDR3 nucleotides are TGTGCCAGCAGTTGGGGGACAGGGTATGAAAAACTGTTTTTT. This chain links TRBV28 with TRBJ1-4; TRBD1 matches at 9 bases. Germline V gives CDR1 MDHEN, CDR2 SYDVKM. This CDR3 comprises 14 residues. With 4 bases clipped from V and 6 bases from J, the junction kept 3 bases outside the gene matches. Full variable domain (remainder filled in from reference TRBV28 and TRBJ1-4): DVKVTQSSRYLVKRTGEKVFLECVQDMDHENMFWYRQDPGLGLRLIYFSYDVKMKEKGDIPEGYSVSREKKERFSLILESASTNQTSMYLCASSWGTGYEKLFFGSGTQLSVL.

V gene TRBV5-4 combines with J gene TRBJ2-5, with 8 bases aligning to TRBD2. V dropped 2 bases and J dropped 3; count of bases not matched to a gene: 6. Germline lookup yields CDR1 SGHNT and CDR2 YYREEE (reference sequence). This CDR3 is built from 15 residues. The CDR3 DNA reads TGTGCCAGCAGCTTACGGGGGGGCTTTAAAGAGACCCAGTACTTC. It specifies CASSLRGGFKETQYF.

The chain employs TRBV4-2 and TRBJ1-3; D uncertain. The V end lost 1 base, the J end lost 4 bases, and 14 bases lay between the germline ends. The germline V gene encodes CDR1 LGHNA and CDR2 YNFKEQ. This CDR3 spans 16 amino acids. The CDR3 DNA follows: TGTGCCAGCAGCCAAGTGCAGGCATCGAGGGGAAACACCATATATTTT. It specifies CASSQVQASRGNTIYF.

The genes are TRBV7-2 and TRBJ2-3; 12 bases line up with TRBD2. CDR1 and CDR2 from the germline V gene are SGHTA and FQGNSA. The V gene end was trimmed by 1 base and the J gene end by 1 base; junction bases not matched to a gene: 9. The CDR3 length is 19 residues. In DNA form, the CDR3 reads TGTGCCAGCAGCTTAGATGGGAAGAGGACTAGCGGGGGCACAGATACGCAGTATTTT. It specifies CASSLDGKRTSGGTDTQYF.

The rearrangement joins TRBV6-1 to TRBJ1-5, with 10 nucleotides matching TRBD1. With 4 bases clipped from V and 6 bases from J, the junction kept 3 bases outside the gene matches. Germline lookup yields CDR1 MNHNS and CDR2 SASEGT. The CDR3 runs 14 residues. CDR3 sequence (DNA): TGTGCCAGCAGTGGGACAGGGGGAGGTCAGCCCCAGCATTTT. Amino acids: CASSGTGGGQPQHF.

In nucleotides, the CDR3 is TGCACCAGCAGCCGACAGCCTAACTATGGCTACACCTTC. This translates into CTSSRQPNYGYTF. The chain joins TRBV1 to TRBJ1-2; the tabulated D call, TRBD1, remains unverified against the DNA. TRBV1 is a listed pseudogene. CDR3 length: 13 amino acids.

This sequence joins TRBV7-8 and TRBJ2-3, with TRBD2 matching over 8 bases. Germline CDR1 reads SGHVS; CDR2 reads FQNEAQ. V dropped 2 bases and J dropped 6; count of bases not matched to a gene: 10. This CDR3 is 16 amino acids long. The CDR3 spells CASSLQQAGAGDTQYF. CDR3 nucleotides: TGTGCCAGCAGCTTACAGCAAGCGGGGGCAGGGGATACGCAGTATTTT.

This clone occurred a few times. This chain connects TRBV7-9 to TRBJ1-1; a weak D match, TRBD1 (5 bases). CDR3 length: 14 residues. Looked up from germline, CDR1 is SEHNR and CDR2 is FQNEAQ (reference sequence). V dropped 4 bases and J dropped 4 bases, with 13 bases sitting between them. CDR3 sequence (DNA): TGTGCCAGCAGCTCTCAGGGTAGTAGCACTGAAGCTTTCTTT. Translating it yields CASSSQGSSTEAFF.

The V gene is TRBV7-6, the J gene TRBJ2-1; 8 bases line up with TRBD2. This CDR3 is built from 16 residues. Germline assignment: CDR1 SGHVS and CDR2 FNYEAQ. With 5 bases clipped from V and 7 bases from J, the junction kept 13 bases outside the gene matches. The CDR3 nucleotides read TGTGCCAGCAGCGCCGAATCCAGCGGGAGAGGGAATGAGCAGTTCTTC. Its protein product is CASSAESSGRGNEQFF.

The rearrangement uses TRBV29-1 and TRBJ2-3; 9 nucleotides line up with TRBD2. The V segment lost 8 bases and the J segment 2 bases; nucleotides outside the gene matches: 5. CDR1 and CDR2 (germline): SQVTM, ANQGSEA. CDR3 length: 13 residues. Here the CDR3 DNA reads TGCAGCACGGGACTAGCTAACACAGATACGCAGTATTTT. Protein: CSTGLANTDTQYF.